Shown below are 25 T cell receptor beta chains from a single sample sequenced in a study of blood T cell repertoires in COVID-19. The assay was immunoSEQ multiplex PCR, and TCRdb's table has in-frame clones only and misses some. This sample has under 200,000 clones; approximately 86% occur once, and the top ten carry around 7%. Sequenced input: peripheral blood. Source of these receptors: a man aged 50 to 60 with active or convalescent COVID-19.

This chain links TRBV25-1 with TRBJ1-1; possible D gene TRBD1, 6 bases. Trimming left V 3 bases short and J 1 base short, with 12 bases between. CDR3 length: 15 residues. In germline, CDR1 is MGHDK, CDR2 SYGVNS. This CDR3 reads CASSEVNRANTEAFF. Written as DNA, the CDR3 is TGTGCCAGCAGTGAGGTTAACAGGGCGAACACTGAAGCTTTCTTT.

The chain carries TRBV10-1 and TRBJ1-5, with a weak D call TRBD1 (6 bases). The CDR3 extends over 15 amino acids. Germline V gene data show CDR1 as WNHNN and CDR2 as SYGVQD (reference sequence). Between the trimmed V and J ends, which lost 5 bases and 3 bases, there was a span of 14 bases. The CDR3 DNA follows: TGCGCCAGCAGTTCCCAACAGGGCGCCAATCAGCCCCAGCATTTT. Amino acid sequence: CASSSQQGANQPQHF.

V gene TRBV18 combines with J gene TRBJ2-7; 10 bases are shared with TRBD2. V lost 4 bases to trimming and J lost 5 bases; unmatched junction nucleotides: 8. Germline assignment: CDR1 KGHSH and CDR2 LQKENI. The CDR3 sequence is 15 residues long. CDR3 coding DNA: TGTGCCAGCTCACTACTGACTAGCGGGTACGACGAGCAGTACTTC. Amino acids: CASSLLTSGYDEQYF.

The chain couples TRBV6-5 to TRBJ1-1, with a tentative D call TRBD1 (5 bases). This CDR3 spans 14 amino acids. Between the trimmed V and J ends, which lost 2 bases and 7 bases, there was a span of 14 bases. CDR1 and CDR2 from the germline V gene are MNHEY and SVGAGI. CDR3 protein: CASSYAPVGGEAFF. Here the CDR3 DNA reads TGTGCCAGCAGTTACGCCCCTGTGGGGGGTGAAGCTTTCTTT.

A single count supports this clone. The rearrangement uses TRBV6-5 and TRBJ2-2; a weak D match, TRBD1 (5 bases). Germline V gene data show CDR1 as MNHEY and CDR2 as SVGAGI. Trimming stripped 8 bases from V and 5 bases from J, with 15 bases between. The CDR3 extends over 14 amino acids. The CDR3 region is CASGARVGTGELFF. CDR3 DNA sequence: TGTGCCAGCGGGGCCAGGGTGGGGACCGGGGAGCTGTTTTTT.

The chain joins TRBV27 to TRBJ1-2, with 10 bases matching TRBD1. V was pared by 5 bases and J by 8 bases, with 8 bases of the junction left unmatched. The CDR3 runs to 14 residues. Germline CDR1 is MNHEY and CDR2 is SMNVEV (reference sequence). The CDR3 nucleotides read TGTGCCAGCAGTCCCGGGACAGGGGTTCGGGGCTACACCTTC. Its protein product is CASSPGTGVRGYTF.

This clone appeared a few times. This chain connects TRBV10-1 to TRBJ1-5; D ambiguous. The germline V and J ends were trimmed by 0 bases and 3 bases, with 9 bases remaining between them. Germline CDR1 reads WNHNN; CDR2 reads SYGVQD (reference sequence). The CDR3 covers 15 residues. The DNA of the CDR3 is TGCGCCAGCAGTGAGTCACGCAGATACAATCAGCCCCAGCATTTT. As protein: CASSESRRYNQPQHF.

CDR3 residues: CASSLIGGVTEAFF. In nucleotides, the CDR3 is TGTGCCAGCAGCTTAATCGGGGGAGTCACTGAAGCTTTCTTT. V usage is TRBV7-2 and J usage is TRBJ1-1, with D tentatively TRBD1 (5 bases). The CDR3 loop spans 14 amino acids. Germline CDR1 SGHTA, CDR2 FQGNSA. Trimming took off 2 bases at V and 4 bases at J, with 11 bases between the two ends.

Written as DNA, the CDR3 is TGTGCCAGCAGCGTAGTTCTCTGTCTGCGGGGACAAGAGACCCAGTACTTC. Its translation: CASSVVLCLRGQETQYF. The chain uses TRBV9 and TRBJ2-5; weak D call: TRBD2 (6 bases). Germline V gene lookup returns CDR1 SGDLS and CDR2 YYNGEE. This CDR3 comprises 17 residues. Deletions cut 0 bases from V and 2 bases from J, with 17 bases between.

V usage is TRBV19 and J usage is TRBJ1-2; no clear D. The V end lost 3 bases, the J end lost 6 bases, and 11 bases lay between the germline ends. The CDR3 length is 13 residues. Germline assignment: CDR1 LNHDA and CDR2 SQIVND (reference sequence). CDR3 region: CASSMWSTDGYTF. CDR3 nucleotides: TGTGCCAGTAGTATGTGGTCCACGGATGGCTACACCTTC.

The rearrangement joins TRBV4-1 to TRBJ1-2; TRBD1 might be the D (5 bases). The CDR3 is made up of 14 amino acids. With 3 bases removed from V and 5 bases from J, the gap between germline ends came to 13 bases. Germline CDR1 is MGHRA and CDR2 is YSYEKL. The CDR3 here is CASSHSGDEYGYTF. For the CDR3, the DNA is TGCGCCAGCAGCCATTCGGGGGACGAGTATGGCTACACCTTC.

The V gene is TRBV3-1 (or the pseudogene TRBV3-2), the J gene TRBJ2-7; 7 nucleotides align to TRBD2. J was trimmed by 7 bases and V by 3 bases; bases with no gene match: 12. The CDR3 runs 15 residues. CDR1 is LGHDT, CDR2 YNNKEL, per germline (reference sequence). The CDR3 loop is CASSQGGSIRLEQYF. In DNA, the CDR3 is TGTGCCAGCAGCCAGGGCGGGAGTATACGATTGGAGCAGTACTTC.

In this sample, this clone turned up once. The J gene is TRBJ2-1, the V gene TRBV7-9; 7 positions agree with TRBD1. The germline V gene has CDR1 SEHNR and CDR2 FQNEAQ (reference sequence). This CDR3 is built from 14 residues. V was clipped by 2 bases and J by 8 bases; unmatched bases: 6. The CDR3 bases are TGTGCCAGCAGCTTACTAGGGGGCTGGGATGAGCAGTTCTTC. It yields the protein CASSLLGGWDEQFF.

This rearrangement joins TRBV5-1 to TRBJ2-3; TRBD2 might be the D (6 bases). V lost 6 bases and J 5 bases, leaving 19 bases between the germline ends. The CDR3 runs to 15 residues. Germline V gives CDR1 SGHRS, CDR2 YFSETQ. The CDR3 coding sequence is TGCGCCAGCACTAGAACTGGCGGGGTTAAAGATACGCAGTATTTT. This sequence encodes CASTRTGGVKDTQYF.

In DNA, the CDR3 is TGTGCCAGCAGTGAAAGACAGTTCTCTGGAAACACCATATATTTT. It codes for CASSERQFSGNTIYF. V and J are TRBV2 and TRBJ1-3, with D maybe TRBD1 (5 bases). V was pared by 2 bases and J by 0 bases, with 8 bases between. The germline CDR1 and CDR2 sequences are SNHLY and FYNNEI. This CDR3 spans 15 amino acids.

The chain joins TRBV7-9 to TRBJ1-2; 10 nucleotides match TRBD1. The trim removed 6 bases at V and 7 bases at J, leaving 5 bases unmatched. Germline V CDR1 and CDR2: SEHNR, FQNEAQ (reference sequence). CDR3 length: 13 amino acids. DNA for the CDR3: TGTGCCAGCAGTCCGACAGGGGGCAGTGGCTACACCTTC. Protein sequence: CASSPTGGSGYTF. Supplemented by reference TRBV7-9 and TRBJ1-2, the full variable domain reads DTGVSQNPRHKITKRGQNVTFRCDPISEHNRLYWYRQTLGQGPEFLTYFQNEAQLEKSRLLSDRFSAERPKGSFSTLEIQRTEQGDSAMYLCASSPTGGSGYTFGSGTRLTVV.

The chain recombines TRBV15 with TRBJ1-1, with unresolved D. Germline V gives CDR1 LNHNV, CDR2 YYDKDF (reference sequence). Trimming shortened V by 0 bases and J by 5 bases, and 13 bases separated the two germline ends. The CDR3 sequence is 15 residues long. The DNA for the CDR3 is TGTGCCACCAGCAGAGATCCGGGAGTGCGGACTGAAGCTTTCTTT. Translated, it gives CATSRDPGVRTEAFF.

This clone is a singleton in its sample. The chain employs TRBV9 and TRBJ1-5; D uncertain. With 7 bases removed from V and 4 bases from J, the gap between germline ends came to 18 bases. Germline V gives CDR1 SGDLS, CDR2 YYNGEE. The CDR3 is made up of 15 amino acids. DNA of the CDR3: TGTGCCAGCGGAGCAGCGGGCGTAGGTAATCAGCCCCAGCATTTT. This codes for CASGAAGVGNQPQHF.

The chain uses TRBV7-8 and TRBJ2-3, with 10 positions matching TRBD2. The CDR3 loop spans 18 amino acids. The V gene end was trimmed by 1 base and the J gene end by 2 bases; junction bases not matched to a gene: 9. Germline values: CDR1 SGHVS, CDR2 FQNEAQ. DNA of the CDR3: TGTGCCAGCAGCTTAGGCGGTGTAGCGGGGGGTTTCACAGATACGCAGTATTTT. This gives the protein CASSLGGVAGGFTDTQYF.

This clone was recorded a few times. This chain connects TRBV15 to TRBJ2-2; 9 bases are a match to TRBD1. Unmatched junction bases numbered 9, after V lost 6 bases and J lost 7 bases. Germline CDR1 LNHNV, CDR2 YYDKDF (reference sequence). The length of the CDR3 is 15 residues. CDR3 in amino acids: CATRTGTGFRGELFF. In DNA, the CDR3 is TGTGCCACCAGGACCGGGACAGGGTTCCGCGGGGAGCTGTTTTTT.

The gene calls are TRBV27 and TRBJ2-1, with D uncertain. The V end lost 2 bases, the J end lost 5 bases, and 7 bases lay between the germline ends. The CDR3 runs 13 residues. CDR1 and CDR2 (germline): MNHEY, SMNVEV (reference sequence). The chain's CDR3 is CASSLQLDNEQFF. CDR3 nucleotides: TGTGCCAGCAGTTTACAGCTAGACAATGAGCAGTTCTTC.

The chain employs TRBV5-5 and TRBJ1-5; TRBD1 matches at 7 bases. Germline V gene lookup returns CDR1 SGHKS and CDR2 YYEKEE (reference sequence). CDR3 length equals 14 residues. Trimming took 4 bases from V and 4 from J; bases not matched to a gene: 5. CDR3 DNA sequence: TGTGCCAGCAGCCGCGGGACAGAAAATCAGCCCCAGCATTTT. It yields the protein CASSRGTENQPQHF.

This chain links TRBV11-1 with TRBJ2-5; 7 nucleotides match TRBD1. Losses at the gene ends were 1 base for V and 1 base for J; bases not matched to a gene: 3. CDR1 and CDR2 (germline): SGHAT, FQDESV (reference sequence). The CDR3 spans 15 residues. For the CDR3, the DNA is TGTGCCAGCAGCTTAGGTGGACAGGTCCAAGAGACCCAGTACTTC. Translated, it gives CASSLGGQVQETQYF. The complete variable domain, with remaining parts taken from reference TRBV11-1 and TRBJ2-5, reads EAEVAQSPRYKITEKSQAVAFWCDPISGHATLYWYRQILGQGPELLVQFQDESVVDDSQLPKDRFSAERLKGVDSTLKIQPAELGDSAMYLCASSLGGQVQETQYFGPGTRLLVL.

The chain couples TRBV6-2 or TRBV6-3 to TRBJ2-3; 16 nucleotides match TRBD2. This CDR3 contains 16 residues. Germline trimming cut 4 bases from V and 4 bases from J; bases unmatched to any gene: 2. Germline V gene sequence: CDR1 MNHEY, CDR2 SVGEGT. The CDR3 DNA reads TGTGCCAGCAGTTCGGGACTAGCGGGAGGGTCAGATACGCAGTATTTT. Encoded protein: CASSSGLAGGSDTQYF.

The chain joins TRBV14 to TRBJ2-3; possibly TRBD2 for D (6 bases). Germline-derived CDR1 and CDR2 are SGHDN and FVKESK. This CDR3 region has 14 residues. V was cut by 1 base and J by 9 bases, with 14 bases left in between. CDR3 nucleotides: TGTGCCAGCAGCCAAGTGGAGGGTTTGGTGACGCAGTATTTT. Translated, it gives CASSQVEGLVTQYF.